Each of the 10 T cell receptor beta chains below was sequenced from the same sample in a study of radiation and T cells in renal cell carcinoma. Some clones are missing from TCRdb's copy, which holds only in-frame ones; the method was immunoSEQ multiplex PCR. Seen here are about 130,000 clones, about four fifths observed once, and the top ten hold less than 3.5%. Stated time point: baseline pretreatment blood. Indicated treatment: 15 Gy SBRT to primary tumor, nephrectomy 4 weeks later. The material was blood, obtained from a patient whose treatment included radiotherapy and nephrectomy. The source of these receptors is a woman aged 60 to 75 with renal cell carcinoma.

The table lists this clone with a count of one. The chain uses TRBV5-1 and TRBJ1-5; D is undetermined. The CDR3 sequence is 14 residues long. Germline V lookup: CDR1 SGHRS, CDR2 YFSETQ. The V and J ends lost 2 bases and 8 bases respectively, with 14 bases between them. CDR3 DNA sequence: TGCGCCAGCAGCTTAAATGGGGATGGGGAGCCCCAGCATTTT. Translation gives CASSLNGDGEPQHF.

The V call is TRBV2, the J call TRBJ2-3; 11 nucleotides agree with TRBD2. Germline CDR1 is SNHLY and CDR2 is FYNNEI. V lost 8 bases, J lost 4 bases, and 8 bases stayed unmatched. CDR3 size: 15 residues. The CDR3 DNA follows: TGTGCCAGCGGCCTAGCGGGGGGTGAGGCAGATACGCAGTATTTT. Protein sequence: CASGLAGGEADTQYF.

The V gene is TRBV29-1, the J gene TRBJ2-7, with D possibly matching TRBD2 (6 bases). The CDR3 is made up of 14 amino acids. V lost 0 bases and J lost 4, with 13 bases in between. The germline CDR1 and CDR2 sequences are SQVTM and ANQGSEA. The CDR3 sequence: CSVEEGGARYEQYF. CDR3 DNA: TGCAGCGTTGAAGAAGGAGGGGCGCGGTACGAGCAGTACTTC.

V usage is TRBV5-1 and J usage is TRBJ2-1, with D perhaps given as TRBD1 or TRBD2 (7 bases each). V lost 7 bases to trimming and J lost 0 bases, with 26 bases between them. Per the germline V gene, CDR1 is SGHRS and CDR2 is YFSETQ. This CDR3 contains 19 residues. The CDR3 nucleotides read TGCGCCAGCTACAACCCACAGGGGCAAGCGGGGAGCTCCTACAATGAGCAGTTCTTC. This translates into CASYNPQGQAGSSYNEQFF.

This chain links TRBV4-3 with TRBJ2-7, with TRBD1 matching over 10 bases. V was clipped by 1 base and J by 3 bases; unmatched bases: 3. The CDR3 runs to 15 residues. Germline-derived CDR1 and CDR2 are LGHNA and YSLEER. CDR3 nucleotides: TGCGCCAGCAGCCAAGGGGGACAGGGGTACTACGAGCAGTACTTC. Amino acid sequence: CASSQGGQGYYEQYF.

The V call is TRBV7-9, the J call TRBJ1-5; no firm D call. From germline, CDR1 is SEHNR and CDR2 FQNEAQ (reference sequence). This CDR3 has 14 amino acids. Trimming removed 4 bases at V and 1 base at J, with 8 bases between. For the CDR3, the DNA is TGTGCCAGCAGCTCGAAAGACAGCAATCAGCCCCAGCATTTT. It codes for CASSSKDSNQPQHF.

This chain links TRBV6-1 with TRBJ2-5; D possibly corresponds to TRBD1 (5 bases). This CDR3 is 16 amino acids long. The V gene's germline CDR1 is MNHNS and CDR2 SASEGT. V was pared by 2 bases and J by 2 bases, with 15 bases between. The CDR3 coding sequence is TGTGCCAGCAGTGAACGTTATACGCGACAGCAAGAGACCCAGTACTTC. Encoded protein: CASSERYTRQQETQYF.

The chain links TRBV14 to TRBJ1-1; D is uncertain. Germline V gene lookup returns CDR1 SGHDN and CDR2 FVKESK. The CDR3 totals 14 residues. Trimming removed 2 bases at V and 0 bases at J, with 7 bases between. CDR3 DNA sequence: TGTGCCAGCAGCCAATTCGCATTGAACACTGAAGCTTTCTTT. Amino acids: CASSQFALNTEAFF.

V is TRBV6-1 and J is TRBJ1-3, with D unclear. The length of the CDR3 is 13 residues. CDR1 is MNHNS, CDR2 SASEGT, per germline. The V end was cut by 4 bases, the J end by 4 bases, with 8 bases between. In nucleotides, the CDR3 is TGTGCCAGCAGTGCGGGGATGGGAAACACCATATATTTT. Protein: CASSAGMGNTIYF.

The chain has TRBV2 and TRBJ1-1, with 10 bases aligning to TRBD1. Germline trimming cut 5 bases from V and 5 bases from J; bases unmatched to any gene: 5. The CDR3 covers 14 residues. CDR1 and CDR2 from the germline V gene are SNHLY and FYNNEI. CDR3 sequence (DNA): TGTGCCAGCAGTATCCGGGACAGGGGAACTGAAGCTTTCTTT. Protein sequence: CASSIRDRGTEAFF. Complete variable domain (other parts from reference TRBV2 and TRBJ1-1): EPEVTQTPSHQVTQMGQEVILRCVPISNHLYFYWYRQILGQKVEFLVSFYNNEISEKSEIFDDQFSVERPDGSNFTLKIRSTKLEDSAMYFCASSIRDRGTEAFFGQGTRLTVV.